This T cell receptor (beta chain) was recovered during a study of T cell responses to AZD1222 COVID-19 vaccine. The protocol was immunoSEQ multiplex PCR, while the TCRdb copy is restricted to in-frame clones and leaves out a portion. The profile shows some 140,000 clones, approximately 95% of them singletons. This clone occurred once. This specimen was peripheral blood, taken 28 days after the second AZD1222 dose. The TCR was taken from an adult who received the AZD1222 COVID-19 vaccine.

CDR3 sequence reads: CASRERTTNSPLHF. Here the CDR3 DNA reads TGTGCCAGCAGGGAAAGGACCACTAATTCACCCCTCCACTTT. The chain uses TRBV5-8 and TRBJ1-6, with unresolved D. Between the trimmed V and J ends, which lost 5 bases and 6 bases, there was a span of 12 bases. In germline, CDR1 is SGHTS, CDR2 YDEGEE. CDR3 length: 14 residues.